One and the same sample provided the 29 T cell receptor beta chains below, sequenced in a study of STAT5B mutations in CD4+ large granular lymphocyte leukemia. Generated by immunoSEQ multiplex PCR, the TCRdb table keeps only in-frame clones and is missing some. The profile shows about 40,000 clones, 81% of them singletons. Sequenced: CD4+ T cells from blood buffy coats. Every receptor here comes from a human donor in good health.

The chain uses TRBV7-3 and TRBJ2-1; TRBD1 is a possible D gene (6 bases). Germline lookup yields CDR1 SGHTA and CDR2 FQGTGA. The V end lost 5 bases, the J end lost 8 bases, and 19 bases lay between the germline ends. The CDR3 has 15 residues. In DNA form, the CDR3 reads TGTGCCAGCAGCCAAACCTCGAACAGGGCCGATGAGCAGTTCTTC. This sequence encodes CASSQTSNRADEQFF. The whole variable domain, remainder taken from reference TRBV7-3 and TRBJ2-1, is GAGVSQTPSNKVTEKGKYVELRCDPISGHTALYWYRQSLGQGPEFLIYFQGTGAADDSGLPNDRFFAVRPEGSVSTLKIQRTERGDSAVYLCASSQTSNRADEQFFGPGTRLTVL.

This clone was observed once. The chain joins TRBV7-2 to TRBJ2-1; D call uncertain. This CDR3 is built from 13 residues. The V and J ends lost 5 bases and 5 bases respectively, with 10 bases between them. Germline CDR1 and CDR2: SGHTA and FQGNSA. The CDR3 sequence is CASSHGVNNEQFF. CDR3 DNA sequence: TGTGCCAGCAGCCATGGGGTCAACAATGAGCAGTTCTTC.

J is TRBJ1-1 and V is TRBV6-5; weak D call: TRBD1 (5 bases). This CDR3 spans 12 amino acids. Trimming removed 7 bases at V and 5 bases at J, with 11 bases between. Germline V lookup: CDR1 MNHEY, CDR2 SVGAGI. The CDR3 nucleotides read TGTGCCAGCATAAACGGGGGGACTGAAGCTTTCTTT. The encoded protein is CASINGGTEAFF.

This clone was picked up one time. The chain couples TRBV11-2 to TRBJ1-2; D possibly corresponds to TRBD1 (5 bases). V was shortened by 3 bases and J by 13 bases, with 15 bases between the two germline ends. From germline, CDR1 is SGHAT and CDR2 FQNNGV. The CDR3 length is 12 residues. Written as DNA, the CDR3 is TGTGCCAGCAGCTTTTGGGGGGATTCGTCCACCTTC. Amino acids: CASSFWGDSSTF.

Only a few counts were recorded for this clone. The chain carries TRBV5-5 and TRBJ2-7; 16 nucleotides agree with TRBD2. CDR3 length: 17 amino acids. The germline CDR1 and CDR2 sequences are SGHKS and YYEKEE (reference sequence). The ends lost 3 bases at V and 7 bases at J; junction bases unmatched: 10. The CDR3 is CASSWGLAGGPGGEQYF. The CDR3 coding sequence is TGTGCCAGCAGCTGGGGACTAGCGGGAGGGCCAGGGGGTGAGCAGTACTTC. Using reference TRBV5-5 and TRBJ2-7 for the parts outside the CDR3, the full variable domain is DAGVTQSPTHLIKTRGQQVTLRCSPISGHKSVSWYQQVLGQGPQFIFQYYEKEERGRGNFPDRFSARQFPNYSSELNVNALLLGDSALYLCASSWGLAGGPGGEQYFGPGTRLTVT.

The CDR3 sequence: CASSERPSSGGVSSYEQYF. CDR3 in DNA: TGTGCCAGCAGTGAAAGACCGTCTAGCGGGGGCGTTAGCTCCTACGAGCAGTACTTC. The rearrangement joins TRBV2 to TRBJ2-7; 10 nucleotides agree with TRBD2. The CDR3 consists of 19 residues. CDR1 is SNHLY, CDR2 FYNNEI, per germline. Germline trimming cut 2 bases from V and 0 bases from J; bases unmatched to any gene: 13.

The V call is TRBV21-1, the J call TRBJ2-7; the table assigns TRBD1, which was not confirmed against the DNA. TRBV21-1 is termed a pseudogene. This CDR3 region has 20 residues. CDR3 residues: CASSHNSGPPPKDRAYEQYF. DNA of the CDR3: TGTGCCAGCAGCCACAACTCGGGGCCCCCCCCCAAGGACAGGGCCTACGAGCAGTACTTC.

This chain uses TRBV10-1 with TRBJ1-1, with 7 bases lining up with TRBD1. The CDR3 loop spans 15 amino acids. After removal of 4 bases from V and 1 base from J, the junction contained 6 bases not matched to a gene. The V gene's germline CDR1 is WNHNN and CDR2 SYGVQD (reference sequence). The CDR3 DNA sequence: TGCGCCAGCAGTGGTCGGAACAGGGGGAACACTGAAGCTTTCTTT. Protein: CASSGRNRGNTEAFF.

V and J are TRBV9 and TRBJ2-7, with no clear D. Deletions cut 0 bases from V and 1 base from J, with 5 bases between. Germline lookup yields CDR1 SGDLS and CDR2 YYNGEE. This CDR3 has 13 amino acids. CDR3 amino acids: CASSVGDSYEQYF. CDR3 coding DNA: TGTGCCAGCAGCGTAGGGGATTCCTACGAGCAGTACTTC.

This chain links TRBV5-1 with TRBJ2-3, with 15 bases lining up with TRBD2. This CDR3 is built from 18 residues. Trimming took 4 bases from V and 1 from J; bases not matched to a gene: 7. Germline values: CDR1 SGHRS, CDR2 YFSETQ. In DNA, the CDR3 is TGCGCCAGCAGCCAGGGACTAGCGGGAGGCGGGGGCACAGATACGCAGTATTTT. Protein: CASSQGLAGGGGTDTQYF.

V usage is TRBV5-1 and J usage is TRBJ2-3; tentatively, D is TRBD2 (6 bases). There are 15 residues in the CDR3. V was pared by 4 bases and J by 1 base, with 13 bases between. Germline V CDR1 and CDR2: SGHRS, YFSETQ. This chain's CDR3 is CASSPGTYGTDTQYF. The CDR3 DNA reads TGCGCCAGCAGCCCCGGGACTTATGGCACAGATACGCAGTATTTT.

The J gene is TRBJ2-2, the V gene TRBV9; a weak D match, TRBD2 (7 bases). Per the germline V gene, CDR1 is SGDLS and CDR2 is YYNGEE. V was cut by 1 base and J by 7 bases, with 11 bases left in between. The CDR3 sequence is 14 residues long. CDR3 nucleotide sequence: TGTGCCAGCAGCGTACGGGGGGCGGACGGGGAGCTGTTTTTT. Translation gives CASSVRGADGELFF. The complete variable domain, with remaining parts taken from reference TRBV9 and TRBJ2-2, reads DSGVTQTPKHLITATGQRVTLRCSPRSGDLSVYWYQQSLDQGLQFLIQYYNGEERAKGNILERFSAQQFPDLHSELNLSSLELGDSALYFCASSVRGADGELFFGEGSRLTVL.

The rearrangement uses TRBV4-1 and TRBJ2-1, with 14 bases matching TRBD2. The V gene end was trimmed by 0 bases and the J gene end by 12 bases; junction bases not matched to a gene: 4. The CDR3 length is 15 residues. Germline assignment: CDR1 MGHRA and CDR2 YSYEKL. The CDR3 here is CASSQEGLAGVRQFF. The CDR3 nucleotides read TGCGCCAGCAGCCAAGAGGGACTAGCGGGGGTCAGGCAGTTCTTC.

The chain joins TRBV30 to TRBJ2-7; the D is unclear. Per germline, CDR1 GTSNPN and CDR2 SVGIG (reference sequence). The CDR3 sequence is 13 residues long. Trimming left V 0 bases short and J 4 bases short, with 10 bases between. The CDR3 loop is CAWSVVWGYEQYF. Here the CDR3 DNA reads TGTGCCTGGAGTGTAGTCTGGGGATACGAGCAGTACTTC.

The rearrangement links TRBV2 to TRBJ2-3; D gene ambiguous. CDR1 is SNHLY and CDR2 is FYNNEI in the germline V gene. Trimming left V 0 bases short and J 5 bases short, with 0 bases between. This CDR3 has 11 residues. CDR3 protein: CASSEADTQYF. As DNA, the CDR3 is TGTGCCAGCAGTGAAGCAGATACGCAGTATTTT.

The V and J genes are TRBV18 and TRBJ2-3; 7 bases match TRBD2. The CDR3 extends over 18 amino acids. Germline values: CDR1 KGHSH, CDR2 LQKENI. Trimming took 0 bases from V and 0 from J; bases not matched to a gene: 9. DNA of the CDR3: TGTGCCAGCTCACCACCAATTGGGGCTAGCGGAAGCACAGATACGCAGTATTTT. This codes for CASSPPIGASGSTDTQYF.

The V call is TRBV19, the J call TRBJ1-2; D possibly corresponds to TRBD1 (5 bases). Deletions cut 5 bases from V and 6 bases from J, with 13 bases between. The length of the CDR3 is 13 residues. Germline assignment: CDR1 LNHDA and CDR2 SQIVND (reference sequence). The chain's CDR3 is CASSFTGFDGYTF. CDR3 nucleotide sequence: TGTGCCAGTAGTTTCACAGGATTCGATGGCTACACCTTC.

This sequence joins TRBV7-8 and TRBJ2-1; D is uncertain. Germline CDR1 reads SGHVS; CDR2 reads FQNEAQ. The CDR3 sequence is 12 residues long. Trimming took 5 bases from V and 2 from J, leaving 4 bases between them. The DNA of the CDR3 is TGTGCCAGCAGCCAGACCTACAATGAGCAGTTCTTC. Translation gives CASSQTYNEQFF.

This sequence joins TRBV5-1 and TRBJ2-5; TRBD2 is a possible D gene (6 bases). The V gene's germline CDR1 is SGHRS and CDR2 YFSETQ. CDR3 size: 15 residues. V lost 0 bases, J lost 5 bases, and 14 bases lay in between. The chain's CDR3 is CASSLAGTGVETQYF. CDR3 nucleotides: TGCGCCAGCAGCTTGGCCGGTACGGGAGTGGAGACCCAGTACTTC.

The sample holds a few counts of this clone. This sequence joins TRBV4-3 and TRBJ2-7, with 10 bases aligning to TRBD2. Germline CDR1 is LGHNA and CDR2 is YSLEER. This CDR3 is 15 amino acids long. The J segment lost 6 bases and the V segment lost 0 bases, leaving 5 bases of the junction unmatched. CDR3 residues: CASSQDEAGGREQYF. The CDR3 nucleotides read TGCGCCAGCAGCCAAGATGAAGCGGGAGGGCGCGAGCAGTACTTC.

V gene TRBV5-1 combines with J gene TRBJ2-2; unclear D gene. The CDR3 length is 15 residues. Germline-derived CDR1 and CDR2 are SGHRS and YFSETQ. V was pared by 7 bases and J by 0 bases, with 13 bases between. As DNA, the CDR3 is TGCGCCAGCGGCCCGGTGAAGCCGAACACCGGGGAGCTGTTTTTT. Its translation: CASGPVKPNTGELFF.

The chain combines TRBV7-3 with TRBJ2-3, with a weak D call TRBD1 (5 bases). V lost 3 bases to trimming and J lost 2 bases, with 12 bases between them. This CDR3 region has 15 residues. Germline CDR1 and CDR2: SGHTA and FQGTGA. CDR3 DNA sequence: TGTGCCAGCAGCTTGGGGCCGCAGAACACAGATACGCAGTATTTT. Its translation: CASSLGPQNTDTQYF.

This sequence joins TRBV10-3 and TRBJ1-1, with D perhaps matching TRBD1 (6 bases). This CDR3 is 12 amino acids long. Germline V gene lookup returns CDR1 ENHRY and CDR2 SYGVKD. Between the trimmed V and J ends, which lost 6 bases and 3 bases, there was a span of 8 bases. The CDR3 here is CAIRGGDTEAFF. In DNA form, the CDR3 reads TGTGCCATCAGAGGGGGAGACACTGAAGCTTTCTTT.

The rearrangement joins TRBV5-4 to TRBJ2-1; 8 nucleotides align to TRBD2. Germline lookup yields CDR1 SGHNT and CDR2 YYREEE (reference sequence). V lost 2 bases and J lost 2; bases outside the gene matches: 3. This CDR3 spans 15 amino acids. The chain's CDR3 is CASSFGGRPYNEQFF. DNA of the CDR3: TGTGCCAGCAGCTTTGGCGGGAGGCCCTACAATGAGCAGTTCTTC.

The chain uses TRBV29-1 and TRBJ1-1; weak D call: TRBD1 (6 bases). V was trimmed by 6 bases and J by 1 base, leaving 9 bases between them. The CDR3 spans 12 residues. Germline CDR1 and CDR2: SQVTM and ANQGSEA. As DNA, the CDR3 is TGCAGCGTGGGACACCCGAACACTGAAGCTTTCTTT. Translating gives CSVGHPNTEAFF.

The chain uses TRBV5-1 and TRBJ2-1, with D perhaps TRBD2 (5 bases). The CDR3 totals 15 residues. Germline CDR1 reads SGHRS; CDR2 reads YFSETQ. Between the trimmed V and J ends, which lost 4 bases and 1 base, there was a span of 12 bases. The CDR3 coding sequence is TGCGCCAGCAGCGCCCACAGAGGGTCCTACAATGAGCAGTTCTTC. Translating it yields CASSAHRGSYNEQFF.

The chain has TRBV19 and TRBJ2-2; TRBD2 agrees at 7 bases. Trimming removed 4 bases from V and 2 bases from J; junction bases left unmatched: 4. CDR1 is LNHDA, CDR2 SQIVND, per germline (reference sequence). This CDR3 comprises 15 residues. The CDR3 region is CASSTSGVNTGELFF. CDR3 nucleotide sequence: TGTGCCAGTAGTACCAGCGGGGTCAACACCGGGGAGCTGTTTTTT.

The CDR3 DNA follows: TGTGCCAGCAGGACGCAGGAGGGCCTAAATGGGCCCCAGCATTTT. This sequence encodes CASRTQEGLNGPQHF. The chain joins TRBV6-1 to TRBJ1-5; unclear D gene. The CDR3 is 15 amino acids. Trimming took off 6 bases at V and 9 bases at J, with 21 bases between the two ends. CDR1 MNHNS and CDR2 SASEGT come from the germline V gene.

The chain is built from TRBV30 and TRBJ1-3, with D possibly TRBD1 on 5 matching bases. V was pared by 5 bases and J by 0 bases, with 8 bases between. This CDR3 comprises 13 residues. Germline V gene sequence: CDR1 GTSNPN, CDR2 SVGIG (reference sequence). In nucleotides, the CDR3 is TGTGCCTGGGGGGGGAGCTCTGGAAACACCATATATTTT. Its protein is CAWGGSSGNTIYF.